This entry features one T cell receptor (beta chain) sequence. What it binds is not known. The sample is drawn from a study of cytomegalovirus exposure and HLA in healthy donors. Study details: The approximately 120 validation repertoires, a later analysis reported, used the same platform as the roughly 610 first-cohort repertoires.

The CDR3 covers 15 residues. The germline V gene has CDR1 SGHTA and CDR2 FQGNSA. Unmatched junction bases numbered 9, after V lost 7 bases and J lost 4 bases. The table came from immunoSEQ multiplex PCR; TCRdb's copy has only in-frame clones and leaves some out. The data hold about 280,000 clones, with 88% observed a single time. Overall study results and limits: First-cohort TCR clusters tended to co-occur in the approximately 110 validation repertoires, a later analysis found.

The sample taken for sequencing was PBMCs. V usage is TRBV7-2 and J usage is TRBJ1-1, with TRBD1 identical over 10 bases. This TCR was sampled from a woman aged 18-29 years in good health and CMV-seronegative. In DNA form, the CDR3 reads TGTGCCAGCAAAACCCGACAGGGGGCTGGCACTGAAGCTTTCTTT. Protein product: CASKTRQGAGTEAFF.